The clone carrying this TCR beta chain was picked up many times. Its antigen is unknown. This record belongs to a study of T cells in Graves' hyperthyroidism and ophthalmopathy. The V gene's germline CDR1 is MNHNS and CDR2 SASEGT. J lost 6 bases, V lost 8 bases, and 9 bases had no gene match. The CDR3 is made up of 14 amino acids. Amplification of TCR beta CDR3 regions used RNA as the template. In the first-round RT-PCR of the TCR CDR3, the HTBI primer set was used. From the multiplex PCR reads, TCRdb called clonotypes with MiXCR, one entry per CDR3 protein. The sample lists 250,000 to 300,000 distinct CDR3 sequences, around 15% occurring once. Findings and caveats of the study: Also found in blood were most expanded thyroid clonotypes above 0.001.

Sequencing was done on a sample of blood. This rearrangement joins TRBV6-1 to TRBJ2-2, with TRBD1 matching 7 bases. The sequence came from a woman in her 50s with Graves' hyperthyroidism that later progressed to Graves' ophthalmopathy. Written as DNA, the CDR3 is TGTGCCAGCCGCCACCCTGGGACAGCCGGGGAGCTGTTTTTT. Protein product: CASRHPGTAGELFF.